The T cell receptor beta chain described here comes from a study of cytomegalovirus exposure and HLA in healthy donors. Per germline, CDR1 MNHNY and CDR2 SVGAGI (reference sequence). With 2 bases clipped from V and 2 bases from J, the junction kept 4 bases outside the gene matches. This CDR3 comprises 16 residues. Vbeta (60) and Jbeta (13) primers were used in the PCR. Clones were sequenced by immunoSEQ multiplex PCR, and TCRdb holds only the in-frame ones, with some missing. Of some 200,000 clones listed, 55% to 75% are singletons. The V and J genes are TRBV6-6 and TRBJ2-2; the match to TRBD2 covers 8 bases. The TCR comes from a man aged 35-49 years in good health and CMV-seropositive. The sample comprised PBMCs. CDR3: CASSYGAGGNTGELFF. The CDR3 nucleotides read TGTGCCAGCAGTTACGGGGCGGGGGGTAACACCGGGGAGCTGTTTTTT.